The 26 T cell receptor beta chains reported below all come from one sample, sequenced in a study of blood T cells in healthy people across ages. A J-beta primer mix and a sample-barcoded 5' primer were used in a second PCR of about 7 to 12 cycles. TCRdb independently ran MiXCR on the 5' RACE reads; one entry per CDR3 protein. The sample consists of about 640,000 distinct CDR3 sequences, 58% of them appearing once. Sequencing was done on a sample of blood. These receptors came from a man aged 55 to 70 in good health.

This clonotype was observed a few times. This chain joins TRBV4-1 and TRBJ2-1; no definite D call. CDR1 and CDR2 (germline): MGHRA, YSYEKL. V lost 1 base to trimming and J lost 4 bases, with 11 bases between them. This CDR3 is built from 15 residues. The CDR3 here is CASSQVSLGYNEQFF. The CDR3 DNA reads TGCGCCAGCAGCCAAGTTAGTCTAGGATACAATGAGCAGTTCTTC.

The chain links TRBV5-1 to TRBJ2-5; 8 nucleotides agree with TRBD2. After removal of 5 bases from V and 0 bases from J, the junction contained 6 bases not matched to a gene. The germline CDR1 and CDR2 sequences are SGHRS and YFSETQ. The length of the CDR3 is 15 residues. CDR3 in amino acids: CASRPVAGNQETQYF. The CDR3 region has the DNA TGCGCCAGCAGACCGGTAGCGGGGAACCAAGAGACCCAGTACTTC.

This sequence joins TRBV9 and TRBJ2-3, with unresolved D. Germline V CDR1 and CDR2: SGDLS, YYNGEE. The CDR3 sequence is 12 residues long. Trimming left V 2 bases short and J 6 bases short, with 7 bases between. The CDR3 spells CASSVGSDTQYF. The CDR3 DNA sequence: TGTGCCAGCAGCGTGGGCAGCGATACGCAGTATTTT.

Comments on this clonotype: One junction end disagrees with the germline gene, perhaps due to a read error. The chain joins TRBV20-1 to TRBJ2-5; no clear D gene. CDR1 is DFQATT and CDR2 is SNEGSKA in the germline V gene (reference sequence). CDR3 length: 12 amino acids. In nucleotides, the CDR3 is TGCAGGGCTAGTGGAGCCATACAGACCCAGTACTTC. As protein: CRASGAIQTQYF.

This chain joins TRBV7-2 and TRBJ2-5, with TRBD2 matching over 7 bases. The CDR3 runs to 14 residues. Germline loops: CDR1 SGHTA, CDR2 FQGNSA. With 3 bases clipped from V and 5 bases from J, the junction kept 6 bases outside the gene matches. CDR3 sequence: CASSFNSGRETQYF. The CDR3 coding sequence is TGTGCCAGCAGCTTCAATAGCGGGCGGGAGACCCAGTACTTC.

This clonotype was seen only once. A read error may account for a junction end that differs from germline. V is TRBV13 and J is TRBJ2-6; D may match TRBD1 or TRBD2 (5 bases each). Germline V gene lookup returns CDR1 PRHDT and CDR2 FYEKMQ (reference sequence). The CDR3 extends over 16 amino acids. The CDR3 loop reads CTSSGDGHSGANVLTF. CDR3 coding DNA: TGTACCAGCTCTGGGGACGGACACTCTGGGGCCAACGTCCTGACTTTC.

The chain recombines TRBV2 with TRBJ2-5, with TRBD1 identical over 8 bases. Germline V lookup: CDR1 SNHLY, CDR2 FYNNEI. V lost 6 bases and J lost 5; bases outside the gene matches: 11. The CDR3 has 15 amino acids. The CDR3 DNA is TGTGCCAGCAGCCCGGGACAGGCCTCCGGGGAGACCCAGTACTTC. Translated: CASSPGQASGETQYF.

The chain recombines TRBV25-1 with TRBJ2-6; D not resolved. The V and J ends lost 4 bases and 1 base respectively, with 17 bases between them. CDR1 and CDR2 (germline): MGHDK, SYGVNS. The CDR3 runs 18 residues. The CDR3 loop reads CASSVSRSRRSGANVLTF. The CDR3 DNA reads TGTGCCAGCAGTGTCAGCAGGTCGCGCCGATCTGGGGCCAACGTCCTGACTTTC.

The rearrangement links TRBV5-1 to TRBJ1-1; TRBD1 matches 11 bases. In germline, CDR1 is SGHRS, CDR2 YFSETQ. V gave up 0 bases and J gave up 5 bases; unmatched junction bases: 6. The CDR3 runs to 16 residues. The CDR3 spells CASSLGTGGLETEAFF. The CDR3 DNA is TGCGCCAGCAGCTTGGGGACAGGGGGCTTAGAAACTGAAGCTTTCTTT.

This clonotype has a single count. The CDR3 region is CASSQPGRGGQETQYF. The CDR3 nucleotides are TGTGCCAGCAGCCAACCGGGACGGGGAGGGCAAGAGACCCAGTACTTC. The genes are TRBV3-1 and TRBJ2-5; TRBD2 aligns across 7 bases. Trimming took 2 bases from V and 2 from J; bases not matched to a gene: 8. The CDR3 runs 16 residues. From germline, CDR1 is LGHDT and CDR2 YNNKEL (reference sequence).

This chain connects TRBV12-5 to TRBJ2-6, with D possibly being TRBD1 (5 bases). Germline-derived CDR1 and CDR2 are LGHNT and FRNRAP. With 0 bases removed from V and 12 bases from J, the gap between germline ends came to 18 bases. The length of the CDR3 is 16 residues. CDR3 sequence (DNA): TGTGCTAGTGGTTTGGTACTAACGACAGCCCGAATCGTCCTGACTTTC. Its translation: CASGLVLTTARIVLTF.

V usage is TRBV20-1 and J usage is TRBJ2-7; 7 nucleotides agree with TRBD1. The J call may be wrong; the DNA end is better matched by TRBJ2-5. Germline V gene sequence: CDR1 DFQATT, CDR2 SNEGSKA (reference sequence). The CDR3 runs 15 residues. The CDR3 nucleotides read TGCAGTGAGCAGAGGGGGACAGATTCGGCCGGGACCCAGTACTTC. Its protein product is CSEQRGTDSAGTQYF.

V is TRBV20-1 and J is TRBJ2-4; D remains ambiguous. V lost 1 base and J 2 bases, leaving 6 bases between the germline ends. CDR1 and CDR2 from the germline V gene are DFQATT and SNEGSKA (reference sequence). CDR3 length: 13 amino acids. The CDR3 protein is CSARGRTKNIQYF. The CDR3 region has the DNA TGCAGTGCTAGAGGAAGGACCAAAAACATTCAGTACTTC.

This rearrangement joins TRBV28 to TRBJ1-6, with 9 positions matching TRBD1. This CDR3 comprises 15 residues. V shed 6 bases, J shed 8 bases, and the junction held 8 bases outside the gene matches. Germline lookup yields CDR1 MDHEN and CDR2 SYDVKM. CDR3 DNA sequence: TGTGCCAGCAGCCCTCCACGGACAGGGGATTCACCCCTCCACTTT. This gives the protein CASSPPRTGDSPLHF.

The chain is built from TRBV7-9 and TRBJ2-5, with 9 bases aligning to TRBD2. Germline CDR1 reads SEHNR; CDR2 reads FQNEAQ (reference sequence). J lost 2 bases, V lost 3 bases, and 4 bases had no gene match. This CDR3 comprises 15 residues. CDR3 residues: CASSFLAGLQETQYF. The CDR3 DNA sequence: TGTGCCAGCAGCTTCCTAGCGGGACTTCAAGAGACCCAGTACTTC.

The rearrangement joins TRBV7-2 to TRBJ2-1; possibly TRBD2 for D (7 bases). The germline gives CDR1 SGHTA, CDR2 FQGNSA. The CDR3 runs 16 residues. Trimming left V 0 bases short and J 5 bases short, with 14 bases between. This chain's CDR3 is CASSLAKGGWDNEQFF. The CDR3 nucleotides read TGTGCCAGCAGCTTAGCGAAGGGGGGGTGGGACAATGAGCAGTTCTTC.

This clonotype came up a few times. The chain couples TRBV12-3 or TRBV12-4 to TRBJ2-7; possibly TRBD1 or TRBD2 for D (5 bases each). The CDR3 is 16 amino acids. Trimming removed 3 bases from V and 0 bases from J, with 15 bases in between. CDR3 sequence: CASSFRGRRSSYEQYF. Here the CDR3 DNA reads TGTGCCAGCAGTTTTCGGGGCCGTAGGAGCTCCTACGAGCAGTACTTC.

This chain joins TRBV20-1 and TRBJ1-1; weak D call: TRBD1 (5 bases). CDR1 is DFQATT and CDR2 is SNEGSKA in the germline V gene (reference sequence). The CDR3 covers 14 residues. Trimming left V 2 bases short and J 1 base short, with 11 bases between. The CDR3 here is CSARNPGGNTEAFF. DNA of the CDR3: TGCAGTGCTAGAAACCCGGGGGGGAACACTGAAGCTTTCTTT.

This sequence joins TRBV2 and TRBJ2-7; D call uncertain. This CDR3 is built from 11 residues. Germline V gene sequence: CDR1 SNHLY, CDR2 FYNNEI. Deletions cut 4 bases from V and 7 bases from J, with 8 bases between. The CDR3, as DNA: TGTGCCAGCAGTGGTCAGGATGAGCAGTACTTC. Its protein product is CASSGQDEQYF.

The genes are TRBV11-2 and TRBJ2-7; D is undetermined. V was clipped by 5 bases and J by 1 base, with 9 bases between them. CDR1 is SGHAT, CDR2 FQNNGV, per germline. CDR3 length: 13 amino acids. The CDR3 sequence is CASSHGPSYEQYF. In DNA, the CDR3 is TGTGCCAGCAGCCATGGACCATCCTACGAGCAGTACTTC.

CDR3 sequence reads: CASRSTGGSNQPQHF. For the CDR3, the DNA is TGTGCCAGCAGATCTACAGGGGGAAGCAATCAGCCCCAGCATTTT. V usage is TRBV27 and J usage is TRBJ1-5; 8 bases are a match to TRBD1. The ends lost 6 bases at V and 1 base at J; junction bases unmatched: 5. The CDR3 contains 15 residues. Germline V gene sequence: CDR1 MNHEY, CDR2 SMNVEV (reference sequence).

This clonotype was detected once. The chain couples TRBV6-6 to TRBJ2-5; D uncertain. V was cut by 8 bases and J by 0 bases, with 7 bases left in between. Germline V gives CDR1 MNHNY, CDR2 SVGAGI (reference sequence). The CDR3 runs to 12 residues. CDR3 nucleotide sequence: TGTGCCAGCGGTCGGGACCAAGAGACCCAGTACTTC. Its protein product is CASGRDQETQYF.

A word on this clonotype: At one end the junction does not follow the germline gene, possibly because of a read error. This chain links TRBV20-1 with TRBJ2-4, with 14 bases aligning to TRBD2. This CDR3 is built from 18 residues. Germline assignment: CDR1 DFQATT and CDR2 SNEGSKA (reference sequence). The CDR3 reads CSATRTSGGSTAKSIQYF. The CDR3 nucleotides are TGCAGTGCCACTAGGACTAGCGGGGGGTCGACCGCCAAAAGCATTCAGTACTTC.

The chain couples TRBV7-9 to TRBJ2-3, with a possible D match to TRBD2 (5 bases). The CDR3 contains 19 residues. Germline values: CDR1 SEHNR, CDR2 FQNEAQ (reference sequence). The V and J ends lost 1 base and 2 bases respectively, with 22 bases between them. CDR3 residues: CASSLVSGTRVLNTDTQYF. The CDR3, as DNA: TGTGCCAGCAGCTTAGTATCGGGCACGAGGGTATTGAACACAGATACGCAGTATTTT.

The CDR3 region has the DNA TGTGCCAGCAGCATTAGCGGGGGGACTTACAATGAGCAGTACTTC. Protein: CASSISGGTYNEQYF. The gene calls are TRBV9 and TRBJ2-1; TRBD2 aligns across 10 bases. The better agreement between TRBJ2-7 and the DNA end casts doubt on the J call. The length of the CDR3 is 15 residues. The germline gives CDR1 SGDLS, CDR2 YYNGEE.

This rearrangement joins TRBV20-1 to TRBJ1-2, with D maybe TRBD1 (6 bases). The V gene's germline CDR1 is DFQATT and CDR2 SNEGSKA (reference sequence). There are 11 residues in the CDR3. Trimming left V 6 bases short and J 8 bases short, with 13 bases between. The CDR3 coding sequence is TGCAGTGCGTGGACTGGGGGCGGCTACACCTTC. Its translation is CSAWTGGGYTF.